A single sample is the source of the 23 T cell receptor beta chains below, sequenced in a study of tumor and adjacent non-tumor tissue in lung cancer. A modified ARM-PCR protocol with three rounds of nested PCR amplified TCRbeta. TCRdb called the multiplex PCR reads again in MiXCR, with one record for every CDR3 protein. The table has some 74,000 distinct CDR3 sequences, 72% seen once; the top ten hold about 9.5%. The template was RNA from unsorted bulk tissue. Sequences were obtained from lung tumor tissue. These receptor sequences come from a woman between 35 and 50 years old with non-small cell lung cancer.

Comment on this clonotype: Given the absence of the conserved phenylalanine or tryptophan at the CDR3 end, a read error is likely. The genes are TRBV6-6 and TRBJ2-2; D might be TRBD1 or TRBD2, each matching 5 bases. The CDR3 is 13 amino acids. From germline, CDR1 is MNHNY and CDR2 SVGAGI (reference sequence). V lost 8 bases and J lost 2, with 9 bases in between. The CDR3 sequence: CASARDNTGELFI. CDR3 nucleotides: TGTGCCAGCGCTCGGGACAACACCGGGGAGCTGTTTATT.

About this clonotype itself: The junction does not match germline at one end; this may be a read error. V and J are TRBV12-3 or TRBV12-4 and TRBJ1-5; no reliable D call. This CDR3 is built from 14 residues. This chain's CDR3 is CACSFLGLDHPQHF. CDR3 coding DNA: TGTGCCTGCAGTTTCCTAGGCCTCGATCATCCCCAGCATTTT.

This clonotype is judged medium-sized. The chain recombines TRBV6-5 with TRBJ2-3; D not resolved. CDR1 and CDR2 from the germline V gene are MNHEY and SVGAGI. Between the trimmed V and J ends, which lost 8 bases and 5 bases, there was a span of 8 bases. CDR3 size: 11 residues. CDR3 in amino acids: CASSTVDTQYF. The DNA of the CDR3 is TGTGCCAGCTCAACGGTAGATACGCAGTATTTT.

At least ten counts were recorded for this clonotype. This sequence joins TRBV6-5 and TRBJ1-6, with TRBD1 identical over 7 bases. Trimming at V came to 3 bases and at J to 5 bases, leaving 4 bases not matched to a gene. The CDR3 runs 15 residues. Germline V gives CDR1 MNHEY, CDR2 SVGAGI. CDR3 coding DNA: TGTGCCAGCAGTTATACCACAGGGGATAATTCACCCCTCCACTTT. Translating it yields CASSYTTGDNSPLHF.

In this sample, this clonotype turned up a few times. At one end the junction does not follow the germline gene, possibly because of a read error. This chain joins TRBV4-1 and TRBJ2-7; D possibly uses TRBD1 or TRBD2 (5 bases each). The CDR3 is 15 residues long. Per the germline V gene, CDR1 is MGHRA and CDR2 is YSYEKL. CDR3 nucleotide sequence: TGCGCCAGCAGCCAAGATGGTGGGACGTCCAGCGAGGAGTACTTC. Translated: CASSQDGGTSSEEYF.

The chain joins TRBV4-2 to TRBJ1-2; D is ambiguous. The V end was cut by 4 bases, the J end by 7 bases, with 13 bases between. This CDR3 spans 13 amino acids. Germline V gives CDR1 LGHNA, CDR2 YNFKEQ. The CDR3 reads CASSRDQMGGYTF. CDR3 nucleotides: TGTGCCAGCAGCCGCGACCAGATGGGTGGCTACACCTTC.

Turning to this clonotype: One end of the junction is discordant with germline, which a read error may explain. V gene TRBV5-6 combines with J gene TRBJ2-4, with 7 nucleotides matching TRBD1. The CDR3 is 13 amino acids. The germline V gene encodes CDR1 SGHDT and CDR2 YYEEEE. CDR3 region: CASSNDRANIQYF. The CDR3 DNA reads TGTGCTAGCAGCAACGACAGGGCCAACATTCAGTACTTC.

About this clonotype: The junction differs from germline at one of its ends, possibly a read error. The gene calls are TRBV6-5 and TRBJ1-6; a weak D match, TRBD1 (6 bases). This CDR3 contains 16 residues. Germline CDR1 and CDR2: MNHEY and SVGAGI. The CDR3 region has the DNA TGTGCCAGCAGCCGCTCCTGGACAGTATTAAATTCACCCCTCTACTTT. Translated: CASSRSWTVLNSPLYF.

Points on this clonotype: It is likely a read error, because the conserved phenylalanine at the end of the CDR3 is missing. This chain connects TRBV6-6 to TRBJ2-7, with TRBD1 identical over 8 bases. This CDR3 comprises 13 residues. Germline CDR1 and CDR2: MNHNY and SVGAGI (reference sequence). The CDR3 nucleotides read TGTGCTAGCAATCCAGGGGGCCGCTACGAGCAGTACCTC. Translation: CASNPGGRYEQYL.

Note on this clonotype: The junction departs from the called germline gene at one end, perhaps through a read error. The CDR3 DNA reads as TGTGTCAGCAGCCATGACGGGCAGTTCAATCAGCCCCACCATTTT. Protein sequence: CVSSHDGQFNQPHHF. The chain employs TRBV4-2 and TRBJ1-5; D is uncertain. Germline V gene data show CDR1 as LGHNA and CDR2 as YNFKEQ. This CDR3 is built from 15 residues.

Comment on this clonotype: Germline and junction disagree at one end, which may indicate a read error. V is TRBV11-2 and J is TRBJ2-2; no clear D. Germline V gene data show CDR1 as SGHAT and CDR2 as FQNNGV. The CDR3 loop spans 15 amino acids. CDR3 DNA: TGTGCCAGTAGCCCCGAAAATCAAAACATCGGGGAGCTGTTTTTT. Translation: CASSPENQNIGELFF.

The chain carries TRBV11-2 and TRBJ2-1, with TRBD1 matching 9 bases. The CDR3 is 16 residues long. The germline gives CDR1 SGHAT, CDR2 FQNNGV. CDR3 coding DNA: TGTGTCAGTAGCTTAATCACAGGGGGCGCTGACAATGAGCAGTTCTTC. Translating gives CVSSLITGGADNEQFF.

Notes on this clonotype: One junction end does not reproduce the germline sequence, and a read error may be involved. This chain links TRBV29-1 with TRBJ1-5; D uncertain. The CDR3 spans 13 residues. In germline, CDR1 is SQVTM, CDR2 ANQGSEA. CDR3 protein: CTPRWDRDQAQHF. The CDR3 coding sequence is TGCACCCCCAGATGGGATAGAGATCAGGCCCAGCATTTT.

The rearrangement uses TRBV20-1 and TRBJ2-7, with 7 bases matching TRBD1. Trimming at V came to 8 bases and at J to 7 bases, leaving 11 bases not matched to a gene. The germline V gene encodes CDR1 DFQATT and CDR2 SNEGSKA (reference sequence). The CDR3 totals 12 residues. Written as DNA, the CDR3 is TGCAGTTCTTTTAGACAGGGATATGAGCAGTACTTC. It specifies CSSFRQGYEQYF.

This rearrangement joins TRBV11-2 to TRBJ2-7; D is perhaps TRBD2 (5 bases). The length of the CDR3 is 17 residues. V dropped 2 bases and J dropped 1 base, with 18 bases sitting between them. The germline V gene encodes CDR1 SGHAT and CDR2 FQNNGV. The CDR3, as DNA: TGTGCCAGCAGCTTACGGGCCTCAGCGGTCACTTCCTACGAGCAGTACTTC. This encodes CASSLRASAVTSYEQYF. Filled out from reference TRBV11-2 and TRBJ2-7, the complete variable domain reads EAGVAQSPRYKIIEKRQSVAFWCNPISGHATLYWYQQILGQGPKLLIQFQNNGVVDDSQLPKDRFSAERLKGVDSTLKIQPAKLEDSAVYLCASSLRASAVTSYEQYFGPGTRLTVT.

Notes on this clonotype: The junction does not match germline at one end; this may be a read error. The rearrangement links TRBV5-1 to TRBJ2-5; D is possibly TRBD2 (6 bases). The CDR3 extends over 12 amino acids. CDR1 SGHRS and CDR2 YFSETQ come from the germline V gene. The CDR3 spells CVSSPTSATQYF. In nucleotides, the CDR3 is TGCGTCAGCAGCCCGACTAGTGCGACCCAGTACTTC.

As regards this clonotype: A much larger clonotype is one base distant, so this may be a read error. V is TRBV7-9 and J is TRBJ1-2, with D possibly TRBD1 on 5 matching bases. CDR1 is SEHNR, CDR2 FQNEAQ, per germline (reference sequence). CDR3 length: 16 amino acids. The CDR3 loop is CAGSLVPGPTDYGYTF. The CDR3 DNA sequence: TGTGCCGGCAGCTTAGTTCCAGGGCCCACGGACTATGGCTACACCTTC.

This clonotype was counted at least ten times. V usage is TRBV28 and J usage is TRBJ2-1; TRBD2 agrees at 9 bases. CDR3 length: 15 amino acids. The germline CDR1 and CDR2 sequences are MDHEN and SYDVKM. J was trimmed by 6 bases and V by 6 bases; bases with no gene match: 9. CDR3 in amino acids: CASSLAGVIANEQFF. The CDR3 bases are TGTGCCAGCAGCTTAGCGGGAGTAATCGCCAATGAGCAGTTCTTC.

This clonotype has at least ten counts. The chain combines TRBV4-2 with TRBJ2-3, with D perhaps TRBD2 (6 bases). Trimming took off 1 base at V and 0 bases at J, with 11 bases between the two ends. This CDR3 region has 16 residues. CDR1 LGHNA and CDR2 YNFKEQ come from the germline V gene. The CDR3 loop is CASSQGTKASTDTQYF. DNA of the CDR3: TGTGCCAGCAGCCAAGGGACTAAAGCTAGCACAGATACGCAGTATTTT.

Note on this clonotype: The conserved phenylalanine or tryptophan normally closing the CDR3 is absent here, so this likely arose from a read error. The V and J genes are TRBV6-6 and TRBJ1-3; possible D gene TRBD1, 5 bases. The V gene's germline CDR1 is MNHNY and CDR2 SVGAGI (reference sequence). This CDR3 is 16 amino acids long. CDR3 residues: CASSYSGDPSRNTIYS. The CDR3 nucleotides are TGTGCCAGCAGTTACTCCGGGGACCCCTCTAGAAACACCATATATTCT.

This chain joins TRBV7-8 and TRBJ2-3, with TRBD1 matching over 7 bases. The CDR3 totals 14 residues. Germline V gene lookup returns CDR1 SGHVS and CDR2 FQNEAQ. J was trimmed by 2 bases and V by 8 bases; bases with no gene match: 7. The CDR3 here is CASLWQGDTDTQYF. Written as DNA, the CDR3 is TGTGCCAGCCTGTGGCAGGGGGACACAGATACGCAGTATTTT.

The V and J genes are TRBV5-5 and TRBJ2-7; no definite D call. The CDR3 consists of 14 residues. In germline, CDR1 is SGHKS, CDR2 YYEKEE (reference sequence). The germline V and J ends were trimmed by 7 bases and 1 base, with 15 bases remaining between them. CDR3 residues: CASSGAGLSYEQYF. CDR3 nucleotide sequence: TGTGCCAGCTCAGGAGCAGGATTATCCTACGAGCAGTACTTC.

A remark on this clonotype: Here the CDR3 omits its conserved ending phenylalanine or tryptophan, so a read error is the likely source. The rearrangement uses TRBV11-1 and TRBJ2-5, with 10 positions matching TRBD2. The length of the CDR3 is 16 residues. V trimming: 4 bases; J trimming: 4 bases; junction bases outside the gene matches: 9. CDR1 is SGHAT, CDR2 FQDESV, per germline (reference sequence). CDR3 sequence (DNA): TGTGCCAGCAGCTCAACGAGCCTAGCGGGGGTAGAGACCCAGTACTCC. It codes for CASSSTSLAGVETQYS.